This paragraph covers one TCR beta chain sequence. The CDR3 consists of 18 residues. V was clipped by 3 bases and J by 6 bases; unmatched bases: 14. Germline V gives CDR1 LNHDA, CDR2 SQIVND (reference sequence). The protocol was immunoSEQ multiplex PCR, while the TCRdb copy is restricted to in-frame clones and leaves out a portion. The sample has 25,000 to 35,000 clones, less than 80% seen once; the top ten hold approximately 22%. This sample was taken from a study of control samples from healthy donors and cancer patients. The chain has TRBV19 and TRBJ2-2; 9 bases match TRBD2. This receptor was obtained from a man in his 60s with head and neck cancer. Material for sequencing was PBMCs. The chain's CDR3 is CASSIASGWREGAGELFF. CDR3 DNA sequence: TGTGCCAGTAGTATCGCTTCAGGGTGGCGGGAGGGCGCCGGGGAGCTGTTTTTT.